These 24 T cell receptor beta chains share one sample of origin, sequenced in a study of response to subunit inactivated influenza vaccine. TCRdb reprocessed the RT-PCR reads with MiXCR, giving one entry per CDR3 protein. The sample carries 800,000 or so distinct CDR3 sequences, over 20% recorded once. The sample was PBMCs from blood, taken 5 days after vaccination. All receptors come from a man in his fifties who received an inactivated influenza vaccine.

In this sample, this clonotype turned up a few times. This rearrangement joins TRBV4-1 to TRBJ2-1, with 10 nucleotides matching TRBD2. This CDR3 has 17 amino acids. CDR1 and CDR2 (germline): MGHRA, YSYEKL. The V gene end was trimmed by 0 bases and the J gene end by 8 bases; junction bases not matched to a gene: 10. The CDR3 protein is CASSQEISGRALDEQFF. The DNA for the CDR3 is TGCGCCAGCAGCCAAGAAATCAGCGGGAGGGCCCTAGATGAGCAGTTCTTC.

J is TRBJ2-3 and V is TRBV11-2; 7 bases match TRBD2. The CDR3 runs to 14 residues. Unmatched junction bases numbered 4, after V lost 3 bases and J lost 4 bases. CDR1 is SGHAT and CDR2 is FQNNGV in the germline V gene. The CDR3 DNA sequence: TGTGCCAGCAGCTTCGTTGCGGGAGCAGATACGCAGTATTTT. Protein: CASSFVAGADTQYF.

The chain is built from TRBV10-3 and TRBJ2-1; TRBD2 matches 16 bases. This CDR3 is built from 18 residues. CDR1 is ENHRY, CDR2 SYGVKD, per germline. J gave up 3 bases and V 4 bases, and 6 bases lay outside the gene matches. The CDR3 here is CAISGSGTSGGVYNEQFF. The CDR3 region has the DNA TGTGCCATCAGTGGTTCCGGGACTAGCGGGGGGGTCTACAATGAGCAGTTCTTC.

The sample holds one count of this clonotype. Here the CDR3 reads CSARTGGGSYNEQFF. The CDR3 DNA sequence: TGCAGTGCTAGAACGGGGGGAGGCTCCTACAATGAGCAGTTCTTC. The rearrangement uses TRBV20-1 and TRBJ2-1; 7 positions match TRBD2. The CDR3 has 15 amino acids. Germline V gene sequence: CDR1 DFQATT, CDR2 SNEGSKA (reference sequence). V lost 2 bases and J lost 0; bases outside the gene matches: 4.

This clonotype was observed a few times. J is TRBJ1-2 and V is TRBV12-3 or TRBV12-4; D remains unclear. The CDR3 spans 16 residues. V lost 1 base, J lost 4 bases, and 16 bases lay in between. The CDR3 region has the DNA TGTGCCAGCAGTTTAGACCCCCGACGGAAAATCTATGGCTACACCTTC. It yields the protein CASSLDPRRKIYGYTF.

This clonotype was counted a few times. The chain combines TRBV12-3 or TRBV12-4 with TRBJ2-1; 8 bases line up with TRBD1. The CDR3 contains 13 residues. J was trimmed by 5 bases and V by 7 bases; bases with no gene match: 4. CDR3 nucleotides: TGTGCCAGCACCCTGACAGGGGACAATGAGCAGTTCTTC. It yields the protein CASTLTGDNEQFF.

A few counts support this clonotype. The J gene is TRBJ2-5, the V gene TRBV28; 8 bases map to TRBD2. CDR3 length: 16 amino acids. V was pared by 4 bases and J by 4 bases, with 11 bases of the junction left unmatched. Germline V lookup: CDR1 MDHEN, CDR2 SYDVKM. In nucleotides, the CDR3 is TGTGCCAGCAGTTCCCCCCCCCTAGCGGGTGGAGAGACCCAGTACTTC. It translates to CASSSPPLAGGETQYF.

This chain joins TRBV24-1 and TRBJ2-7; 11 nucleotides align to TRBD1. Trimming removed 9 bases from V and 5 bases from J; junction bases left unmatched: 5. Germline CDR1 and CDR2: KGHDR and SFDVKD. The CDR3 length is 13 residues. The CDR3 region is CATGGTGGHEQYF. CDR3 nucleotide sequence: TGTGCCACCGGCGGGACAGGGGGACACGAGCAGTACTTC.

This clonotype was seen more than once but under ten times. This chain uses TRBV6-5 with TRBJ2-7; TRBD2 agrees at 7 bases. Germline V gene data show CDR1 as MNHEY and CDR2 as SVGAGI. J lost 3 bases, V lost 2 bases, and 13 bases had no gene match. This CDR3 comprises 17 residues. CDR3 bases: TGTGCCAGCAGTTACGATCCGTACGGGGGGAGGGACTACGAGCAGTACTTC. It codes for CASSYDPYGGRDYEQYF.

J is TRBJ2-7 and V is TRBV6-2 or TRBV6-3; 10 bases map to TRBD1. V lost 6 bases, J lost 5 bases, and 7 bases stayed unmatched. Germline V gene data show CDR1 as MNHEY and CDR2 as SVGEGT. CDR3 size: 14 residues. CDR3 coding DNA: TGTGCCAGCAGCCCCGGGACAGGGGTCCACGAGCAGTACTTC. It specifies CASSPGTGVHEQYF.

This clonotype has only a few counts. This sequence joins TRBV20-1 and TRBJ2-1; D might be TRBD2 (6 bases). The V end lost 5 bases, the J end lost 8 bases, and 10 bases lay between the germline ends. The germline CDR1 and CDR2 sequences are DFQATT and SNEGSKA (reference sequence). This CDR3 has 11 amino acids. CDR3 bases: TGCAGTGCTGACAAGCGGGATGAGCAGTTCTTC. Translated: CSADKRDEQFF.

The chain uses TRBV12-3 or TRBV12-4 and TRBJ2-7; D unresolved. V was clipped by 5 bases and J by 1 base, with 12 bases between them. The CDR3 sequence is 14 residues long. The chain's CDR3 is CASSNTPVSYEQYF. The DNA of the CDR3 is TGTGCCAGCAGTAACACCCCTGTGTCCTACGAGCAGTACTTC.

This clonotype showed up just a few times. The gene calls are TRBV29-1 and TRBJ2-5, with 10 positions matching TRBD2. With V trimmed by 6 bases and J by 7 bases, 8 bases remained unmatched. The CDR3 has 13 amino acids. Germline V gene sequence: CDR1 SQVTM, CDR2 ANQGSEA. CDR3 loop: CSVGAGGPLTQYF. The CDR3 DNA sequence: TGCAGCGTAGGAGCGGGAGGGCCGTTGACCCAGTACTTC.

In this sample, this clonotype turned up a few times. The chain joins TRBV10-3 to TRBJ2-3; TRBD1 aligns across 9 bases. After removal of 8 bases from V and 3 bases from J, the junction contained 3 bases not matched to a gene. Germline V gene lookup returns CDR1 ENHRY and CDR2 SYGVKD. The CDR3 covers 13 residues. The CDR3, as DNA: TGTGCCATCCGGGACAGGGTTACAGATACGCAGTATTTT. Its protein product is CAIRDRVTDTQYF.

In its sample, this clonotype was seen a few times. This chain connects TRBV6-2 or TRBV6-3 to TRBJ2-7, with unresolved D. CDR3 length: 13 amino acids. V gave up 6 bases and J gave up 2 bases, with 11 bases separating them. Germline-derived CDR1 and CDR2 are MNHEY and SVGEGT. This chain's CDR3 is CASRIDPTYEQYF. In nucleotides, the CDR3 is TGTGCCAGCAGGATTGACCCGACCTACGAGCAGTACTTC.

The V gene is TRBV7-2, the J gene TRBJ2-7; no reliable D call. Trimming took 0 bases from V and 2 from J, leaving 8 bases between them. The germline gives CDR1 SGHTA, CDR2 FQGNSA. The CDR3 extends over 14 amino acids. CDR3 sequence (DNA): TGTGCCAGCAGCTTAGCGCTTGGACCCTACGAGCAGTACTTC. Translated: CASSLALGPYEQYF.

This clonotype was counted a few times. This rearrangement joins TRBV20-1 to TRBJ2-7, with 9 bases fitting TRBD2. CDR1 and CDR2 from the germline V gene are DFQATT and SNEGSKA (reference sequence). The V and J ends lost 8 bases and 3 bases, in that order; junction bases with no gene match: 8. The CDR3 spans 13 residues. CDR3 protein: CSPWTSVYYEQYF. As DNA, the CDR3 is TGCAGTCCCTGGACTAGCGTATACTACGAGCAGTACTTC.

V is TRBV3-1 and J is TRBJ2-5, with 8 bases fitting TRBD2. The ends lost 3 bases at V and 2 bases at J; junction bases unmatched: 8. The CDR3 sequence is 16 residues long. Germline assignment: CDR1 LGHDT and CDR2 YNNKEL (reference sequence). The CDR3 loop is CASSQEGRGVQETQYF. In DNA form, the CDR3 reads TGTGCCAGCAGCCAGGAGGGGCGGGGGGTTCAAGAGACCCAGTACTTC.

The rearrangement joins TRBV5-1 to TRBJ2-6; 8 nucleotides match TRBD1. The CDR3 spans 16 residues. Looked up from germline, CDR1 is SGHRS and CDR2 is YFSETQ. The ends lost 4 bases at V and 2 bases at J; junction bases unmatched: 5. CDR3 residues: CASSGGQGAGANVLTF. CDR3 nucleotide sequence: TGCGCCAGCAGCGGCGGACAGGGAGCTGGGGCCAACGTCCTGACTTTC.

V and J are TRBV28 and TRBJ1-5, with TRBD1 as a possible D gene (5 bases). The CDR3 covers 14 residues. Germline CDR1 and CDR2: MDHEN and SYDVKM. Trimming left V 3 bases short and J 6 bases short, with 12 bases between. The CDR3 DNA reads as TGTGCCAGCAGTTTGGTAGGGGCCAGTCAGCCCCAGCATTTT. Amino acids: CASSLVGASQPQHF. Using reference TRBV28 and TRBJ1-5 for the parts outside the CDR3, the full variable domain is DVKVTQSSRYLVKRTGEKVFLECVQDMDHENMFWYRQDPGLGLRLIYFSYDVKMKEKGDIPEGYSVSREKKERFSLILESASTNQTSMYLCASSLVGASQPQHFGDGTRLSIL.

A single count supports this clonotype. The chain uses TRBV10-3 and TRBJ2-3; TRBD1 matches at 10 bases. The junction had 4 bases not matched to a gene; V was cut back by 6 bases and J by 4 bases. Germline CDR1 is ENHRY and CDR2 is SYGVKD. The CDR3 has 14 amino acids. The CDR3 DNA is TGTGCCATCAGGAAGACAGGGGGCCCAGATACGCAGTATTTT. Translation: CAIRKTGGPDTQYF.

This clonotype was recorded a few times. V is TRBV12-3 or TRBV12-4 and J is TRBJ2-7; 8 bases fit TRBD1. The CDR3 covers 16 residues. Unmatched junction bases numbered 10, after V lost 5 bases and J lost 1 base. CDR3 DNA sequence: TGTGCCAGCAGTCCACTTGGCAGGGGGCGGTCCTACGAGCAGTACTTC. It yields the protein CASSPLGRGRSYEQYF.

Many counts were recorded for this clonotype. The DNA of the CDR3 is TGTGCCAGCAGCCTATACGACGGGGATGAGCAGTTCTTC. It encodes CASSLYDGDEQFF. This chain links TRBV3-1 with TRBJ2-1, with D perhaps TRBD2 (5 bases). The CDR3 contains 13 residues. The germline V gene has CDR1 LGHDT and CDR2 YNNKEL (reference sequence). The V end lost 4 bases, the J end lost 8 bases, and 12 bases lay between the germline ends.

This clonotype was seen a few times. The chain employs TRBV5-1 and TRBJ2-7; TRBD1 matches at 9 bases. The CDR3 consists of 15 residues. Germline trimming cut 2 bases from V and 3 bases from J; bases unmatched to any gene: 6. The germline V gene encodes CDR1 SGHRS and CDR2 YFSETQ. CDR3 amino acids: CASSLGGQGLYEQYF. The CDR3 nucleotides are TGCGCCAGCAGCTTAGGGGGACAGGGACTCTACGAGCAGTACTTC.